This TCR beta chain stems from a study of T cell repertoires in cytomegalovirus infection. This clonotype has a handful of counts. Its cognate antigen is unknown. Each CDR3 protein gets one entry after TCRdb re-called the reads with MiXCR. The sample holds 170,000 or so distinct CDR3 sequences; about 17% are singletons and the top ten take approximately 25%. Findings of the study overall: The response measured ex vivo was dominated by TCR beta clonotypes (HLA-C-restricted and CMV-specific).

CDR3 length: 13 residues. Trimming left V 0 bases short and J 5 bases short, with 6 bases between. The germline CDR1 and CDR2 sequences are LGHNT and FRNRAP. This chain uses TRBV12-5 with TRBJ2-3; a possible D gene is TRBD2 (5 bases). Sequences were obtained from CD8+ T cells from PBMCs. This TCR was sampled from a human donor in good health (CMV status not recorded). Some clones in this sample may be carry-over from other donors' samples. CDR3 region: CASGLVLEDTQYF. CDR3 bases: TGTGCTAGTGGTTTGGTACTAGAAGATACGCAGTATTTT.